What follows are 26 T cell receptor beta chains derived from one specimen sequenced in a study of cytomegalovirus exposure and HLA in healthy donors. Profiled with immunoSEQ multiplex PCR; TCRdb holds only in-frame clones, not every one. The sample consists of about 110,000 clones, around 85% of them appearing once. Sequencing used PBMCs. These receptors came from a young woman in good health and CMV-seronegative.

The chain combines TRBV5-1 with TRBJ1-1; D gene ambiguous. CDR3 length equals 13 residues. V shed 4 bases and J shed 2 bases, with 9 bases lying between them. Germline V gene sequence: CDR1 SGHRS, CDR2 YFSETQ. This chain's CDR3 is CASSGSVNTEAFF. CDR3 bases: TGCGCCAGCAGCGGCAGCGTAAACACTGAAGCTTTCTTT.

The chain has TRBV4-1 and TRBJ2-2; TRBD2 agrees at 8 bases. The CDR3 sequence is 15 residues long. Trimming cost V 2 bases and J 4 bases; bases outside gene matches: 3. Germline V gene data show CDR1 as MGHRA and CDR2 as YSYEKL. In nucleotides, the CDR3 is TGCGCCAGCAGCCAATGGGGGACTAGCACCGGGGAGCTGTTTTTT. It translates to CASSQWGTSTGELFF.

This chain uses TRBV7-9 with TRBJ1-2; no firm D call. Germline CDR1 reads SEHNR; CDR2 reads FQNEAQ (reference sequence). Trimming pared 6 bases from V and 6 bases from J, leaving 17 bases between. The CDR3 runs 14 residues. This CDR3 reads CASSIEGLSHGYTF. In nucleotides, the CDR3 is TGTGCCAGCAGTATAGAGGGATTGTCGCATGGCTACACCTTC.

The chain joins TRBV20-1 to TRBJ1-1; TRBD1 might be the D (5 bases). Germline CDR1 is DFQATT and CDR2 is SNEGSKA (reference sequence). This CDR3 has 11 residues. Between the trimmed V and J ends, which lost 4 bases and 7 bases, there was a span of 10 bases. The CDR3 here is CSAIGGDEAFF. CDR3 nucleotide sequence: TGCAGTGCTATTGGAGGGGATGAAGCTTTCTTT.

This chain links TRBV7-6 with TRBJ2-3, with no clear D. The CDR3 runs to 13 residues. Germline V gene lookup returns CDR1 SGHVS and CDR2 FNYEAQ. Deletions cut 1 base from V and 9 bases from J, with 11 bases between. The CDR3 DNA sequence: TGTGCCAGCAGCTTAGATGTCCCGCGCACGCAGTATTTT. Residues: CASSLDVPRTQYF.

The chain joins TRBV27 to TRBJ1-2; 7 bases line up with TRBD1. In germline, CDR1 is MNHEY, CDR2 SMNVEV (reference sequence). CDR3 length: 15 amino acids. With V trimmed by 5 bases and J by 6 bases, 12 bases remained unmatched. The CDR3 nucleotides read TGTGCCAGCAGTCATAAACGTACAGGGGCAGATGGCTACACCTTC. This gives the protein CASSHKRTGADGYTF.

CDR3 amino acids: CASSLQGNQPQHF. CDR3 DNA sequence: TGTGCCAGCAGTCTACAGGGAAATCAGCCCCAGCATTTT. The chain couples TRBV2 to TRBJ1-5; a possible D gene is TRBD1 (6 bases). Germline CDR1 and CDR2: SNHLY and FYNNEI. V lost 5 bases, J lost 4 bases, and 9 bases lay in between. The CDR3 has 13 amino acids.

This rearrangement joins TRBV13 to TRBJ1-1; 8 bases agree with TRBD1. After removal of 6 bases from V and 1 base from J, the junction contained 4 bases not matched to a gene. The length of the CDR3 is 14 residues. The germline CDR1 and CDR2 sequences are PRHDT and FYEKMQ (reference sequence). The CDR3 loop is CASRLGQGNTEAFF. Here the CDR3 DNA reads TGTGCCAGCAGACTAGGACAGGGGAACACTGAAGCTTTCTTT.

The V and J genes are TRBV10-3 and TRBJ1-1; 8 bases agree with TRBD1. V shed 2 bases, J shed 5 bases, and the junction held 10 bases outside the gene matches. Germline V gene lookup returns CDR1 ENHRY and CDR2 SYGVKD. This CDR3 is built from 16 residues. Here the CDR3 reads CAISENPPTGETEAFF. Here the CDR3 DNA reads TGTGCCATCAGTGAGAACCCCCCGACAGGGGAGACTGAAGCTTTCTTT.

This chain connects TRBV2 to TRBJ2-5; 12 bases are a match to TRBD2. Germline assignment: CDR1 SNHLY and CDR2 FYNNEI. This CDR3 comprises 15 residues. The V and J ends lost 7 bases and 4 bases, in that order; junction bases with no gene match: 7. In nucleotides, the CDR3 is TGTGCCAGCAAACCTAGCGGGGGGGCCGGAGAGACCCAGTACTTC. Translation: CASKPSGGAGETQYF.

The V and J genes are TRBV2 and TRBJ1-6; TRBD1 might be the D (5 bases). The CDR3 spans 16 residues. Germline V gene lookup returns CDR1 SNHLY and CDR2 FYNNEI. V lost 0 bases and J lost 9, with 15 bases in between. The CDR3 region has the DNA TGTGCCAGCAGTGAAGCGGCGGCCGCGGGGCGTTCACCCCTCCACTTT. Amino acids: CASSEAAAAGRSPLHF.

This chain joins TRBV6-5 and TRBJ1-2; D perhaps matches TRBD1 (5 bases). Between the trimmed V and J ends, which lost 2 bases and 6 bases, there was a span of 13 bases. The CDR3 is 14 amino acids. Germline lookup yields CDR1 MNHEY and CDR2 SVGAGI. The DNA of the CDR3 is TGTGCCAGCAGTTACGGGGCAGCGATGGATGGCTACACCTTC. As protein: CASSYGAAMDGYTF.

CDR3 DNA sequence: TGTGCCAGCAGAAGACAGGTAACTGAAGCTTTCTTT. Protein: CASRRQVTEAFF. The chain employs TRBV28 and TRBJ1-1, with D possibly TRBD1 on 6 matching bases. The CDR3 spans 12 residues. Germline CDR1 and CDR2: MDHEN and SYDVKM. Between the trimmed V and J ends, which lost 6 bases and 5 bases, there was a span of 10 bases.

The rearrangement uses TRBV20-1 and TRBJ2-1; D is uncertain. The CDR3 runs to 11 residues. V dropped 4 bases and J dropped 8 bases, with 9 bases sitting between them. The germline V gene has CDR1 DFQATT and CDR2 SNEGSKA (reference sequence). Here the CDR3 reads CSATLAYEQFF. CDR3 coding DNA: TGCAGTGCTACGTTAGCCTATGAGCAGTTCTTC.

CDR3 nucleotides: TGCGCCAGCAGCCCGGGACAGGGGAATGAAAAACTGTTTTTT. Protein: CASSPGQGNEKLFF. The chain carries TRBV5-1 and TRBJ1-4; TRBD1 matches 10 bases. This CDR3 contains 14 residues. V was clipped by 4 bases and J by 5 bases; unmatched bases: 2. Germline loops: CDR1 SGHRS, CDR2 YFSETQ.

The chain's CDR3 is CATRDRGSSPLHF. CDR3 DNA: TGTGCCACCCGGGACAGGGGAAGTTCACCCCTCCACTTT. This rearrangement joins TRBV6-1 to TRBJ1-6; 10 bases map to TRBD1. Germline V gene sequence: CDR1 MNHNS, CDR2 SASEGT. V gave up 10 bases and J gave up 9 bases; unmatched junction bases: 6. This CDR3 is built from 13 residues.

The J gene is TRBJ2-5, the V gene TRBV6-1; D perhaps matches TRBD2 (5 bases). There are 15 residues in the CDR3. Trimming took off 0 bases at V and 4 bases at J, with 12 bases between the two ends. Germline values: CDR1 MNHNS, CDR2 SASEGT. The CDR3 here is CASSEAPGGRETQYF. The CDR3 DNA sequence: TGTGCCAGCAGTGAAGCGCCCGGAGGTCGAGAGACCCAGTACTTC.

The CDR3 spells CASSPGQGNSFYGYTF. CDR3 nucleotide sequence: TGTGCCAGCAGCCCGGGACAGGGGAATTCTTTCTATGGCTACACCTTC. This chain connects TRBV7-9 to TRBJ1-2; 10 bases align to TRBD1. The junction had 10 bases not matched to a gene; V was cut back by 5 bases and J by 4 bases. The CDR3 sequence is 16 residues long. CDR1 is SEHNR, CDR2 FQNEAQ, per germline (reference sequence). The full variable domain, completed using reference TRBV7-9 and TRBJ1-2, is DTGVSQNPRHKITKRGQNVTFRCDPISEHNRLYWYRQTLGQGPEFLTYFQNEAQLEKSRLLSDRFSAERPKGSFSTLEIQRTEQGDSAMYLCASSPGQGNSFYGYTFGSGTRLTVV.

The chain links TRBV27 to TRBJ1-2, with D tentatively TRBD1 (6 bases). Trimming took 6 bases from V and 3 from J, leaving 11 bases between them. This CDR3 contains 13 residues. Germline-derived CDR1 and CDR2 are MNHEY and SMNVEV (reference sequence). Here the CDR3 reads CASSIGGDYGYTF. Here the CDR3 DNA reads TGTGCCAGCAGCATAGGGGGGGACTATGGCTACACCTTC.

The chain has TRBV29-1 and TRBJ1-3, with 7 bases aligning to TRBD1. The germline V gene has CDR1 SQVTM and CDR2 ANQGSEA. V trimming: 7 bases; J trimming: 0 bases; junction bases outside the gene matches: 12. The CDR3 has 16 amino acids. The CDR3 sequence is CSALTGPAASGNTIYF. CDR3 sequence (DNA): TGCAGCGCTCTGACAGGGCCCGCAGCCTCTGGAAACACCATATATTTT.

V gene TRBV7-6 combines with J gene TRBJ1-2; TRBD1 matches 9 bases. CDR3 length equals 14 residues. V gave up 3 bases and J gave up 6 bases; unmatched junction bases: 5. CDR1 is SGHVS, CDR2 FNYEAQ, per germline. The CDR3 reads CASSFDRGYDGYTF. CDR3 nucleotide sequence: TGTGCCAGCAGCTTTGACAGGGGGTATGATGGCTACACCTTC.

This clone was seen more than once but under ten times. The chain employs TRBV6-5 and TRBJ1-2, with a tentative D call TRBD1 (6 bases). Germline V gives CDR1 MNHEY, CDR2 SVGAGI. V shed 5 bases and J shed 5 bases, with 6 bases lying between them. The CDR3 has 11 amino acids. CDR3 in DNA: TGTGCCAGCAGTACAGGGTATGGCTACACCTTC. The encoded protein is CASSTGYGYTF.

The chain combines TRBV27 with TRBJ1-2; D gene ambiguous. The CDR3 is made up of 13 amino acids. Germline CDR1 reads MNHEY; CDR2 reads SMNVEV (reference sequence). The ends were cut back, 3 bases at V and 2 bases at J, with 7 bases in the middle. The CDR3: CASSFTGNYGYTF. The DNA of the CDR3 is TGTGCCAGCAGTTTCACGGGGAACTATGGCTACACCTTC.

The rearrangement links TRBV29-1 to TRBJ1-2; no reliable D call. The V end lost 0 bases, the J end lost 0 bases, and 17 bases lay between the germline ends. The CDR3 runs to 17 residues. CDR1 SQVTM and CDR2 ANQGSEA come from the germline V gene. The CDR3 DNA reads as TGCAGCGTTGAAGATCGCGGCTTCCCCCTCACTAACTATGGCTACACCTTC. It yields the protein CSVEDRGFPLTNYGYTF.

The rearrangement joins TRBV7-6 to TRBJ1-5; no clear D gene. V was trimmed by 4 bases and J by 0 bases, leaving 4 bases between them. This CDR3 spans 13 amino acids. In germline, CDR1 is SGHVS, CDR2 FNYEAQ. This CDR3 is CASSSDSNQPQHF. In nucleotides, the CDR3 is TGTGCCAGCAGCTCAGATAGCAATCAGCCCCAGCATTTT.

The J gene is TRBJ1-5, the V gene TRBV18, with 9 bases lining up with TRBD1. The length of the CDR3 is 14 residues. CDR1 is KGHSH, CDR2 LQKENI, per germline. V was clipped by 5 bases and J by 5 bases; unmatched bases: 4. The CDR3 DNA is TGTGCCAGCTCAGCACAGGGGGCAGATCAGCCCCAGCATTTT. Its protein product is CASSAQGADQPQHF.